One and the same sample provided the 24 T cell receptor beta chains below, sequenced in a study of blood T cell repertoires in COVID-19. TCRdb keeps only in-frame clones here, not all; method: immunoSEQ multiplex PCR. The sample lists about 250,000 clones, more than 65% occurring once. The sample taken for sequencing was peripheral blood. The receptors were gathered from a person aged 70 to 85 with COVID-19, enrolled during active disease.

The rearrangement joins TRBV10-2 to TRBJ2-1; 7 bases are shared with TRBD1. From germline, CDR1 is WSHSY and CDR2 SAAADI. The CDR3 extends over 14 amino acids. Trimming cost V 11 bases and J 2 bases; bases outside gene matches: 9. The CDR3 loop is CAASGTDTYNEQFF. In nucleotides, the CDR3 is TGCGCCGCCTCGGGGACAGACACCTACAATGAGCAGTTCTTC.

This chain uses TRBV27 with TRBJ1-1; 7 nucleotides line up with TRBD1. The CDR3 length is 14 residues. Unmatched junction bases numbered 7, after V lost 7 bases and J lost 2 bases. The germline CDR1 and CDR2 sequences are MNHEY and SMNVEV (reference sequence). The CDR3 bases are TGTGCCAGCATATCAAACAGGGGTAACACTGAAGCTTTCTTT. It encodes CASISNRGNTEAFF.

The V and J genes are TRBV19 and TRBJ2-1, with 8 bases that match TRBD2. Germline V CDR1 and CDR2: LNHDA, SQIVND (reference sequence). This CDR3 is built from 15 residues. V dropped 5 bases and J dropped 6; count of bases not matched to a gene: 9. The CDR3 region has the DNA TGTGCCAGTAGTTGGGGTCGCCTAGCGGGCAATGAGCAGTTCTTC. It translates to CASSWGRLAGNEQFF.

The chain couples TRBV6-5 to TRBJ2-1, with a tentative D call TRBD2 (6 bases). The germline V and J ends were trimmed by 0 bases and 6 bases, with 15 bases remaining between them. The CDR3 is 16 amino acids. Germline V lookup: CDR1 MNHEY, CDR2 SVGAGI. DNA of the CDR3: TGTGCCAGCAGTTACTCGTGGTGGTTGGGGGGCAATGAGCAGTTCTTC. Its protein product is CASSYSWWLGGNEQFF.

The chain couples TRBV25-1 to TRBJ2-4, with a tentative D call TRBD2 (5 bases). CDR1 and CDR2 from the germline V gene are MGHDK and SYGVNS. V shed 2 bases and J shed 8 bases, with 13 bases lying between them. The CDR3 has 14 residues. In nucleotides, the CDR3 is TGTGCCAGCAGTGAAGGGAGTACTGGAGACATTCAGTACTTC. Its protein is CASSEGSTGDIQYF.

This clone has a single count. V is TRBV9 and J is TRBJ2-5; D possibly corresponds to TRBD2 (6 bases). CDR1 is SGDLS, CDR2 YYNGEE, per germline. The CDR3 is 16 residues long. Trimming shortened V by 3 bases and J by 0 bases, and 15 bases separated the two germline ends. The CDR3 is CASSAGVGGHQETQYF. Written as DNA, the CDR3 is TGTGCCAGCAGCGCGGGGGTGGGAGGCCACCAAGAGACCCAGTACTTC.

This chain connects TRBV9 to TRBJ1-5; TRBD1 agrees at 7 bases. V shed 10 bases and J 6 bases; nucleotides not matched to a gene: 19. The germline CDR1 and CDR2 sequences are SGDLS and YYNGEE. The CDR3 is 16 amino acids. The CDR3 sequence: CAACSRPGQYFQPQHF. The DNA for the CDR3 is TGTGCCGCGTGCTCGAGACCGGGACAGTACTTTCAGCCCCAGCATTTT.

This clone has a handful of counts. The chain links TRBV11-2 to TRBJ1-2, with TRBD1 matching 8 bases. Germline V gives CDR1 SGHAT, CDR2 FQNNGV. Trimming at V came to 4 bases and at J to 6 bases, leaving 1 base not matched to a gene. The CDR3 contains 12 residues. The CDR3 loop is CASSSGGHGYTF. The CDR3 DNA is TGTGCCAGCAGCTCAGGGGGCCATGGCTACACCTTC. The full variable domain, with the rest looked up from reference TRBV11-2 and TRBJ1-2, is EAGVAQSPRYKIIEKRQSVAFWCNPISGHATLYWYQQILGQGPKLLIQFQNNGVVDDSQLPKDRFSAERLKGVDSTLKIQPAKLEDSAVYLCASSSGGHGYTFGSGTRLTVV.

The CDR3 is CASSTTSGGPKNIQYF. CDR3 DNA sequence: TGTGCCAGCAGCACCACTAGCGGGGGCCCCAAAAACATTCAGTACTTC. The chain employs TRBV11-2 and TRBJ2-4, with 11 nucleotides matching TRBD2. V dropped 5 bases and J dropped 2; count of bases not matched to a gene: 5. Germline V gene sequence: CDR1 SGHAT, CDR2 FQNNGV. CDR3 length: 16 residues.

The V gene is TRBV28, the J gene TRBJ2-1; TRBD1 matches 8 bases. The CDR3 runs 15 residues. V lost 7 bases to trimming and J lost 8 bases; unmatched junction nucleotides: 13. Per germline, CDR1 MDHEN and CDR2 SYDVKM. The CDR3 here is CASTPSGRGRDEQFF. For the CDR3, the DNA is TGTGCCAGCACTCCTTCGGGCAGGGGGCGGGATGAGCAGTTCTTC. The full variable domain, completed using reference TRBV28 and TRBJ2-1, is DVKVTQSSRYLVKRTGEKVFLECVQDMDHENMFWYRQDPGLGLRLIYFSYDVKMKEKGDIPEGYSVSREKKERFSLILESASTNQTSMYLCASTPSGRGRDEQFFGPGTRLTVL.

The genes are TRBV18 and TRBJ2-1; D gene unclear. Trimming took off 2 bases at V and 3 bases at J, with 11 bases between the two ends. The CDR3 loop spans 15 amino acids. Germline V CDR1 and CDR2: KGHSH, LQKENI. CDR3 sequence reads: CASSPGLSFYNEQFF. The CDR3 nucleotides are TGTGCCAGCTCACCAGGGCTTTCTTTCTACAATGAGCAGTTCTTC.

V is TRBV12-3 or TRBV12-4 and J is TRBJ1-2, with 9 bases matching TRBD1. This CDR3 region has 13 residues. Germline trimming cut 5 bases from V and 12 bases from J; bases unmatched to any gene: 10. CDR3 region: CASSRGTGLTDTF. The CDR3 nucleotides read TGTGCCAGCAGTAGGGGGACAGGGCTCACGGACACCTTC.

The table lists this clone with a count of one. This sample includes further DNA sequences coding for the same CDR3. The chain has TRBV7-2 and TRBJ2-7; 10 positions match TRBD2. The V gene end was trimmed by 4 bases and the J gene end by 4 bases; junction bases not matched to a gene: 4. The CDR3 length is 14 residues. Germline values: CDR1 SGHTA, CDR2 FQGNSA. The CDR3 sequence: CASSWTSGKYEQYF. The CDR3 DNA reads TGTGCCAGCAGCTGGACTAGCGGTAAATACGAGCAGTACTTC.

This chain joins TRBV4-1 and TRBJ2-7; 10 bases map to TRBD2. The trim removed 1 base at V and 2 bases at J, leaving 2 bases unmatched. Per the germline V gene, CDR1 is MGHRA and CDR2 is YSYEKL. The CDR3 sequence is 15 residues long. The CDR3 DNA follows: TGCGCCAGCAGCCAAGTACTAGCGGGAACCTACGAGCAGTACTTC. Its protein is CASSQVLAGTYEQYF.

The chain uses TRBV19 and TRBJ2-7, with 9 bases that match TRBD1. Looked up from germline, CDR1 is LNHDA and CDR2 is SQIVND (reference sequence). Trimming took 4 bases from V and 4 from J; bases not matched to a gene: 8. CDR3 length: 15 residues. The chain's CDR3 is CASSTPGQGTYEQYF. CDR3 in DNA: TGTGCCAGTAGTACACCGGGACAGGGTACGTACGAGCAGTACTTC.

A single count supports this clone. This sequence joins TRBV20-1 and TRBJ2-5, with D possibly TRBD1 on 5 matching bases. Germline V gives CDR1 DFQATT, CDR2 SNEGSKA (reference sequence). There are 11 residues in the CDR3. Trimming removed 6 bases from V and 1 base from J, with 6 bases in between. This CDR3 reads CSATVQETQYF. The CDR3 DNA reads as TGCAGTGCGACAGTCCAAGAGACCCAGTACTTC.

The V call is TRBV5-6, the J call TRBJ2-5; possibly TRBD2 for D (5 bases). The CDR3 loop spans 13 amino acids. V gave up 2 bases and J gave up 5 bases, with 10 bases separating them. Germline CDR1 is SGHDT and CDR2 is YYEEEE. The CDR3 sequence is CASSFLGSETQYF. CDR3 coding DNA: TGTGCCAGCAGCTTTCTGGGGAGCGAGACCCAGTACTTC.

This clone was seen a handful of times. This rearrangement joins TRBV7-9 to TRBJ2-7; 7 nucleotides align to TRBD2. The V gene end was trimmed by 5 bases and the J gene end by 3 bases; junction bases not matched to a gene: 16. Germline CDR1 SEHNR, CDR2 FQNEAQ (reference sequence). The CDR3 contains 17 residues. The CDR3 sequence is CASSRQSAGVEVYEQYF. The CDR3 DNA reads as TGTGCCAGCAGCCGCCAATCGGCGGGGGTGGAGGTCTACGAGCAGTACTTC.

The CDR3 bases are TGTGCCAGCATTAGACAGGGTTACGAGCAGTACTTC. Encoded protein: CASIRQGYEQYF. The gene calls are TRBV6-7 and TRBJ2-7; TRBD1 matches 7 bases. TRBV6-7 is classed as an ORF, of uncertain function. CDR3 length equals 12 residues. The V and J ends lost 7 bases and 4 bases, in that order; junction bases with no gene match: 4.

In its sample, this clone was seen once. The rearrangement uses TRBV6-5 and TRBJ2-7, with 9 bases fitting TRBD1. The V segment lost 4 bases and the J segment 3 bases; nucleotides outside the gene matches: 4. Looked up from germline, CDR1 is MNHEY and CDR2 is SVGAGI. This CDR3 is 14 amino acids long. The CDR3 nucleotides read TGTGCCAGCAGTTTAACGACAGGGGGCTACGAGCAGTACTTC. Encoded protein: CASSLTTGGYEQYF.

V is TRBV6-6 and J is TRBJ1-1; 7 nucleotides align to TRBD1. Germline CDR1 reads MNHNY; CDR2 reads SVGAGI (reference sequence). The J segment lost 7 bases and the V segment lost 2 bases, leaving 13 bases of the junction unmatched. The CDR3 has 16 amino acids. Here the CDR3 reads CASSYLLDRAGSEAFF. The CDR3 bases are TGTGCCAGCAGTTACCTTCTTGACAGGGCCGGCAGTGAAGCTTTCTTT.

The V gene is TRBV2, the J gene TRBJ1-1, with 7 bases identical to TRBD1. With V trimmed by 8 bases and J by 0 bases, 9 bases remained unmatched. CDR1 is SNHLY, CDR2 FYNNEI, per germline. The CDR3 loop spans 15 amino acids. CDR3 bases: TGTGCCAGCGAATACAGACAGGGCGTGAACACTGAAGCTTTCTTT. Residues: CASEYRQGVNTEAFF.

This clone has only one observation. The V and J genes are TRBV9 and TRBJ2-3, with 7 nucleotides matching TRBD1. CDR1 SGDLS and CDR2 YYNGEE come from the germline V gene. J lost 0 bases, V lost 0 bases, and 1 base had no gene match. This CDR3 is built from 15 residues. CDR3 bases: TGTGCCAGCAGCGTAGAGGGACAGAGCACAGATACGCAGTATTTT. Amino acid sequence: CASSVEGQSTDTQYF.

The chain recombines TRBV18 with TRBJ2-5; D may be TRBD2 (5 bases). V lost 0 bases and J lost 2, with 10 bases in between. Looked up from germline, CDR1 is KGHSH and CDR2 is LQKENI. The CDR3 sequence is 15 residues long. The CDR3 nucleotides are TGTGCCAGCTCACCACCTGGGAGACAACAAGAGACCCAGTACTTC. Translation gives CASSPPGRQQETQYF. Supplemented by reference TRBV18 and TRBJ2-5, the full variable domain reads NAGVMQNPRHLVRRRGQEARLRCSPMKGHSHVYWYRQLPEEGLKFMVYLQKENIIDESGMPKERFSAEFPKEGPSILRIQQVVRGDSAAYFCASSPPGRQQETQYFGPGTRLLVL.